The 27 T cell receptor beta chains listed next were all sequenced from one sample in a study of regulatory T cells in long-lasting Graves disease. Investigators prepared the TCR beta libraries by applying iRepertoire HTBI primers and Arm-PCR of CDR3 regions. TCRdb processed the multiplex PCR reads anew with MiXCR; each CDR3 protein has one entry. This sample has roughly 430,000 distinct CDR3 sequences; roughly 21% occur once, and the top ten carry roughly an eighth. Indicated time point: persistent/refractory GD, antithyroid drugs over 5 years with positive TRAb. Extracted RNA from PBMCs served as the source of the TCR library. The sequencing here drew on peripheral blood mononuclear cells (PBMCs), taken when the disease was refractory, from a patient treated with antithyroid drugs. Receptors were obtained from a female donor with Graves disease.

The rearrangement joins TRBV5-4 to TRBJ2-7; the D call may be TRBD1 or TRBD2 (6 bases each). The V gene's germline CDR1 is SGHNT and CDR2 YYREEE (reference sequence). The CDR3 loop spans 15 amino acids. Trimming removed 4 bases from V and 6 bases from J, with 20 bases in between. The CDR3 sequence: CASSTTRGAAGEQYF. CDR3 DNA sequence: TGTGCCAGCAGCACCACCAGGGGCGCAGCGGGCGAGCAGTACTTC.

The CDR3 nucleotides are TGTGCCAGCAAGCGGAACGGGAGGGTGTCCTACAATGAGCAGTTCTTC. It encodes CASKRNGRVSYNEQFF. The chain has TRBV2 and TRBJ2-1, with 8 bases matching TRBD2. The CDR3 extends over 16 amino acids. The J segment lost 1 base and the V segment lost 7 bases, leaving 9 bases of the junction unmatched. Germline values: CDR1 SNHLY, CDR2 FYNNEI.

The V call is TRBV19, the J call TRBJ2-5; 11 bases align to TRBD2. This CDR3 region has 13 residues. The ends lost 6 bases at V and 5 bases at J; junction bases unmatched: 2. Germline CDR1 reads LNHDA; CDR2 reads SQIVND (reference sequence). The CDR3 DNA follows: TGTGCCAGTAGGGGACTAGCGGTGGAGACCCAGTACTTC. Translation: CASRGLAVETQYF.

The table lists this clonotype with many counts. This rearrangement joins TRBV12-3 or TRBV12-4 to TRBJ2-7; a weak D match, TRBD2 (6 bases). CDR3 length: 13 residues. V lost 5 bases, J lost 1 base, and 9 bases lay in between. DNA of the CDR3: TGTGCCAGCAGTCTACTAGCTTCCTACGAGCAGTACTTC. Protein: CASSLLASYEQYF.

This chain joins TRBV7-9 and TRBJ2-7; TRBD2 aligns across 15 bases. The CDR3 sequence is 20 residues long. The ends lost 2 bases at V and 5 bases at J; junction bases unmatched: 16. The germline V gene encodes CDR1 SEHNR and CDR2 FQNEAQ (reference sequence). CDR3 sequence reads: CASSLFPGRRTSGRVHEQYF. Here the CDR3 DNA reads TGTGCCAGCAGCTTATTTCCGGGTCGGCGGACTAGCGGGAGGGTCCACGAGCAGTACTTC.

The gene calls are TRBV5-1 and TRBJ2-1; D is possibly TRBD1 or TRBD2 (5 bases each). Trimming removed 1 base from V and 4 bases from J, with 21 bases in between. Germline values: CDR1 SGHRS, CDR2 YFSETQ. This CDR3 has 18 amino acids. In DNA, the CDR3 is TGCGCCAGCAGCTTGACCCGTGCGAGGGGCCCCGTTTACAATGAGCAGTTCTTC. Protein sequence: CASSLTRARGPVYNEQFF.

This chain connects TRBV5-8 to TRBJ2-5, with 7 bases that match TRBD2. The V and J ends lost 4 bases and 5 bases, in that order; junction bases with no gene match: 14. The germline V gene has CDR1 SGHTS and CDR2 YDEGEE. This CDR3 spans 16 amino acids. This CDR3 is CASSTSEALLWETQYF. Written as DNA, the CDR3 is TGTGCCAGCAGCACTAGCGAGGCACTACTATGGGAGACCCAGTACTTC.

This rearrangement joins TRBV5-1 to TRBJ1-3, with no clear D. The CDR3 sequence is 15 residues long. Germline V lookup: CDR1 SGHRS, CDR2 YFSETQ. The ends were cut back, 0 bases at V and 2 bases at J, with 9 bases in the middle. For the CDR3, the DNA is TGCGCCAGCAGCTTGGACACCCAAGCTGGAAACACCATATATTTT. Its protein product is CASSLDTQAGNTIYF.

Ten or more counts support this clonotype. The V and J genes are TRBV7-2 and TRBJ2-7; TRBD2 aligns across 10 bases. Trimming removed 5 bases from V and 3 bases from J; junction bases left unmatched: 4. This CDR3 is 14 amino acids long. Germline V gives CDR1 SGHTA, CDR2 FQGNSA. DNA for the CDR3: TGTGCCAGCAGCGAGACTAGCGGGTTCTACGAGCAGTACTTC. Translation gives CASSETSGFYEQYF. Using reference TRBV7-2 and TRBJ2-7 for the parts outside the CDR3, the full variable domain is GAGVSQSPSNKVTEKGKDVELRCDPISGHTALYWYRQSLGQGLEFLIYFQGNSAPDKSGLPSDRFSAERTGGSVSTLTIQRTQQEDSAVYLCASSETSGFYEQYFGPGTRLTVT.

A few counts support this clonotype. This chain joins TRBV7-9 and TRBJ1-3; D not certain. The germline V gene has CDR1 SEHNR and CDR2 FQNEAQ (reference sequence). Between the trimmed V and J ends, which lost 4 bases and 2 bases, there was a span of 15 bases. The CDR3 has 16 amino acids. CDR3 amino acids: CASSYMPGGPGNTIYF. DNA of the CDR3: TGTGCCAGCAGCTACATGCCCGGTGGCCCTGGAAACACCATATATTTT.

This chain's CDR3 is CATSSPGGTVYEQYF. The CDR3 DNA reads as TGTGCCACCAGCAGCCCGGGAGGGACGGTCTACGAGCAGTACTTC. The J gene is TRBJ2-7, the V gene TRBV15; 8 bases are a match to TRBD2. This CDR3 has 15 residues. Losses at the gene ends were 3 bases for V and 3 bases for J; bases not matched to a gene: 7. Per the germline V gene, CDR1 is LNHNV and CDR2 is YYDKDF (reference sequence).

Comment on this clonotype: One end of the junction is discordant with germline, which a read error may explain. This chain connects TRBV12-3 or TRBV12-4 to TRBJ2-7; 8 bases fit TRBD1. This CDR3 comprises 14 residues. CDR3 protein: CVSSPRDRTYEQYF. Here the CDR3 DNA reads TGTGTCAGCAGTCCCCGGGACAGGACCTACGAGCAGTACTTC.

The sample holds one count of this clonotype. The V and J genes are TRBV5-5 and TRBJ2-7; D remains unclear. Trimming stripped 5 bases from V and 0 bases from J, with 15 bases between. The germline gives CDR1 SGHKS, CDR2 YYEKEE (reference sequence). CDR3 length equals 15 residues. The CDR3 nucleotides read TGTGCCAGCAGTCCGTGGCGTTCGATCTCCTACGAGCAGTACTTC. This translates into CASSPWRSISYEQYF.

This chain uses TRBV5-1 with TRBJ1-1; D is perhaps TRBD1 (5 bases). The CDR3 totals 14 residues. The germline CDR1 and CDR2 sequences are SGHRS and YFSETQ. V lost 4 bases to trimming and J lost 0 bases, with 10 bases between them. In nucleotides, the CDR3 is TGCGCCAGCAGCGACGGGACTGTGAACACTGAAGCTTTCTTT. It specifies CASSDGTVNTEAFF.

The count of this clonotype is one. V is TRBV15 and J is TRBJ2-2; D may match TRBD1 or TRBD2 (5 bases each). This CDR3 spans 17 amino acids. V lost 0 bases and J 1 base, leaving 12 bases between the germline ends. From germline, CDR1 is LNHNV and CDR2 YYDKDF (reference sequence). CDR3 residues: CATSRDLGAGNTGELFF. The DNA for the CDR3 is TGTGCCACCAGCAGAGATCTCGGGGCAGGGAACACCGGGGAGCTGTTTTTT.

Many counts were recorded for this clonotype. This sequence joins TRBV12-3 or TRBV12-4 and TRBJ1-2, with D maybe TRBD1 (5 bases). The V end lost 1 base, the J end lost 8 bases, and 11 bases lay between the germline ends. The CDR3 is 13 residues long. CDR3 nucleotides: TGTGCCAGCAGTTTAGGAAGGGGAAACGGCTACACCTTC. Residues: CASSLGRGNGYTF.

The sample holds a few counts of this clonotype. The chain couples TRBV27 to TRBJ2-7; D is unresolved. The CDR3 runs 15 residues. Trimming shortened V by 3 bases and J by 2 bases, and 14 bases separated the two germline ends. Germline V gives CDR1 MNHEY, CDR2 SMNVEV (reference sequence). This CDR3 is CASSFFSGYAYEQYF. CDR3 DNA: TGTGCCAGCAGTTTTTTTTCCGGATACGCCTACGAGCAGTACTTC.

This chain joins TRBV12-3 or TRBV12-4 and TRBJ2-4; tentatively, D is TRBD1 (5 bases). The V and J ends lost 5 bases and 2 bases respectively, with 13 bases between them. This CDR3 is 15 amino acids long. DNA of the CDR3: TGTGCCAGCAGTCGTTGGGGCGTCTCCAAAAACATTCAGTACTTC. Protein product: CASSRWGVSKNIQYF.

This clonotype occurred a few times. This chain joins TRBV3-1 and TRBJ1-5, with 7 bases that match TRBD1. The CDR3 consists of 14 residues. The germline V gene encodes CDR1 LGHDT and CDR2 YNNKEL (reference sequence). The junction had 9 bases not matched to a gene; V was cut back by 4 bases and J by 9 bases. CDR3 protein: CASSPGTAGRPQHF. CDR3 coding DNA: TGTGCCAGCAGCCCAGGGACAGCCGGTAGGCCCCAGCATTTT.

This clonotype came up a few times. The chain combines TRBV2 with TRBJ2-5; D is undetermined. The V gene lost 3 bases and the J gene lost 0 bases, with 14 bases spanning the gap. The CDR3 runs 16 residues. From germline, CDR1 is SNHLY and CDR2 FYNNEI. CDR3 coding DNA: TGTGCCAGCAGTGATCATATAATAGGGTACCAAGAGACCCAGTACTTC. It encodes CASSDHIIGYQETQYF.

In this sample, this clonotype turned up many times. V and J are TRBV7-9 and TRBJ1-5; unclear D gene. V was shortened by 1 base and J by 6 bases, with 7 bases between the two germline ends. Germline lookup yields CDR1 SEHNR and CDR2 FQNEAQ (reference sequence). The CDR3 runs 13 residues. DNA of the CDR3: TGTGCCAGCAGCTTAGACGAGGTTCAGCCCCAGCATTTT. Amino acid sequence: CASSLDEVQPQHF. The full variable domain, in which reference TRBV7-9 and TRBJ1-5 provide the parts outside the CDR3, is DTGVSQNPRHKITKRGQNVTFRCDPISEHNRLYWYRQTLGQGPEFLTYFQNEAQLEKSRLLSDRFSAERPKGSFSTLEIQRTEQGDSAMYLCASSLDEVQPQHFGDGTRLSIL.

Many counts were recorded for this clonotype. The chain uses TRBV14 and TRBJ1-2, with unresolved D. The CDR3 has 15 residues. Trimming cost V 1 base and J 5 bases, with 14 bases left between them. Germline CDR1 is SGHDN and CDR2 is FVKESK. In DNA form, the CDR3 reads TGTGCCAGCAGCCAAGTGGGTATGCCCCTATATGGCTACACCTTC. Encoded protein: CASSQVGMPLYGYTF. Looking up the rest from reference TRBV14 and TRBJ1-2 gives the full variable domain: EAGVTQFPSHSVIEKGQTVTLRCDPISGHDNLYWYRRVMGKEIKFLLHFVKESKQDESGMPNNRFLAERTGGTYSTLKVQPAELEDSGVYFCASSQVGMPLYGYTFGSGTRLTVV.

The rearrangement joins TRBV19 to TRBJ2-1, with TRBD2 matching 7 bases. CDR1 is LNHDA and CDR2 is SQIVND in the germline V gene (reference sequence). The CDR3 is 19 amino acids. V was clipped by 6 bases and J by 0 bases; unmatched bases: 17. CDR3 bases: TGTGCCAGTAGCAGTATAGGTCGGCTAGCGGATAGCTCCTACAATGAGCAGTTCTTC. Translating it yields CASSSIGRLADSSYNEQFF. Full variable domain (rest looked up from reference TRBV19 and TRBJ2-1): DGGITQSPKYLFRKEGQNVTLSCEQNLNHDAMYWYRQDPGQGLRLIYYSQIVNDFQKGDIAEGYSVSREKKESFPLTVTSAQKNPTAFYLCASSSIGRLADSSYNEQFFGPGTRLTVL.

CDR3 region: CSAAPEENYGYTF. CDR3 nucleotide sequence: TGCAGCGCCGCCCCGGAAGAGAACTATGGCTACACCTTC. This chain connects TRBV29-1 to TRBJ1-2; unclear D gene. CDR1 SQVTM and CDR2 ANQGSEA come from the germline V gene. This CDR3 has 13 residues. V dropped 7 bases and J dropped 2 bases, with 14 bases sitting between them.

This clonotype has a count of ten or more. V usage is TRBV6-5 and J usage is TRBJ2-2; 9 bases fit TRBD2. The CDR3 is made up of 14 amino acids. Germline V gives CDR1 MNHEY, CDR2 SVGAGI. The junction had 1 base not matched to a gene; V was cut back by 0 bases and J by 8 bases. CDR3 sequence reads: CASSYSLAGGELFF. The CDR3 DNA sequence: TGTGCCAGCAGTTACTCCCTAGCGGGGGGGGAGCTGTTTTTT.

The genes are TRBV20-1 and TRBJ2-7, with D unclear. Trimming cost V 5 bases and J 2 bases, with 4 bases left between them. CDR1 DFQATT and CDR2 SNEGSKA come from the germline V gene (reference sequence). The CDR3 loop spans 10 amino acids. The CDR3 bases are TGCAGTGCTCACCCCTACGAGCAGTACTTC. Amino acids: CSAHPYEQYF.

This clonotype has a count of ten or more. V gene TRBV6-5 combines with J gene TRBJ2-7, with a weak D call TRBD2 (6 bases). V was shortened by 8 bases and J by 2 bases, with 13 bases between the two germline ends. The germline V gene has CDR1 MNHEY and CDR2 SVGAGI. This CDR3 contains 13 residues. CDR3 protein: CASGFGGTYEQYF. The CDR3 DNA sequence: TGTGCCAGCGGTTTTGGGGGGACCTACGAGCAGTACTTC.